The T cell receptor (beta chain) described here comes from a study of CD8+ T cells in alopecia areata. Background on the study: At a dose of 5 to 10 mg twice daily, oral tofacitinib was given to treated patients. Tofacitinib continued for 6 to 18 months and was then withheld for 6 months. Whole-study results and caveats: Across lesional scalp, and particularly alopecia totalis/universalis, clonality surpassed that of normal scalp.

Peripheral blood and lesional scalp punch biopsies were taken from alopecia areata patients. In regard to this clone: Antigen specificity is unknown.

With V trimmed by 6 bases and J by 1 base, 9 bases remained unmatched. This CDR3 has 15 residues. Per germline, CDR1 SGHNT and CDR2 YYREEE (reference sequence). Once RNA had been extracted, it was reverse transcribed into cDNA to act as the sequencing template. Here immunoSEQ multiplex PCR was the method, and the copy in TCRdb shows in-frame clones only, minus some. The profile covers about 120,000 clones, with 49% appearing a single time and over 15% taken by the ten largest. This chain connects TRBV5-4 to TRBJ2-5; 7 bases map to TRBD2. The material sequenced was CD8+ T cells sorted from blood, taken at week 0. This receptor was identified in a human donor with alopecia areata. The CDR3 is CASNPHGGTQETQYF. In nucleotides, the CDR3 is TGTGCCAGCAATCCCCACGGGGGGACCCAAGAGACCCAGTACTTC. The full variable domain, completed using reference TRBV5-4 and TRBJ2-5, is ETGVTQSPTHLIKTRGQQVTLRCSSQSGHNTVSWYQQALGQGPQFIFQYYREEENGRGNFPPRFSGLQFPNYSSELNVNALELDDSALYLCASNPHGGTQETQYFGPGTRLLVL.